Each of the 26 T cell receptor beta chains below was sequenced from the same sample in a study of T cell changes during pregnancy in multiple sclerosis. The assay was immunoSEQ multiplex PCR, and TCRdb's table has in-frame clones only and misses some. The sample lists 65,000 to 95,000 clones, 94% occurring once. Sample: peripheral blood, taken in the second trimester of pregnancy. Receptors originate from a female donor in good health, enrolled as a control in a pregnancy study.

CDR3 in DNA: TGTGCCAGCAGTTTCCAGGGACTAGCGGGAGGAGCAGATACGCAGTATTTT. Its protein product is CASSFQGLAGGADTQYF. V gene TRBV27 combines with J gene TRBJ2-3; 15 bases match TRBD2. CDR1 MNHEY and CDR2 SMNVEV come from the germline V gene (reference sequence). Germline trimming cut 3 bases from V and 4 bases from J; bases unmatched to any gene: 5. The CDR3 is made up of 17 amino acids.

A word on this clone: The germline gene is not matched at one end of the junction; a read error may be the cause. The V gene is TRBV6-6, the J gene TRBJ2-1, with D perhaps matching TRBD1 (6 bases). The CDR3 loop spans 11 amino acids. Germline V lookup: CDR1 MNHNY, CDR2 SVGAGI (reference sequence). The CDR3 loop is CASRSQGKMVF. The CDR3 DNA sequence: TGTGCCAGCAGGAGCCAGGGGAAGATGGTCTTC.

This chain links TRBV7-2 with TRBJ1-5; D call uncertain. CDR3 length: 14 amino acids. The V gene lost 1 base and the J gene lost 2 bases, with 6 bases spanning the gap. From germline, CDR1 is SGHTA and CDR2 FQGNSA. This CDR3 is CASSLDSGNQPQHF. DNA of the CDR3: TGTGCCAGCAGCTTAGATAGTGGCAATCAGCCCCAGCATTTT.

The V gene is TRBV10-3, the J gene TRBJ2-1; TRBD2 matches at 13 bases. Germline lookup yields CDR1 ENHRY and CDR2 SYGVKD. The CDR3 extends over 16 amino acids. With 3 bases clipped from V and 2 bases from J, the junction kept 1 base outside the gene matches. In DNA form, the CDR3 reads TGTGCCATCAGTGAAACTAGCGGGAGGGCCTACAATGAGCAGTTCTTC. Protein: CAISETSGRAYNEQFF.

This clone has a single count. V usage is TRBV5-1 and J usage is TRBJ2-3; no reliable D call. The V gene lost 0 bases and the J gene lost 4 bases, with 12 bases spanning the gap. Germline-derived CDR1 and CDR2 are SGHRS and YFSETQ. The CDR3 loop spans 15 amino acids. CDR3 amino acids: CASSLDAPVADTQYF. CDR3 in DNA: TGCGCCAGCAGCTTGGATGCCCCGGTGGCAGATACGCAGTATTTT.

The CDR3 DNA is TGTGCCAGCAGCTTTACCGGGACAGGGGCTAACTATGGCTACACCTTC. Translated, it gives CASSFTGTGANYGYTF. V gene TRBV5-4 combines with J gene TRBJ1-2, with TRBD1 matching 10 bases. The CDR3 totals 16 residues. The V gene end was trimmed by 2 bases and the J gene end by 0 bases; junction bases not matched to a gene: 4. The germline V gene encodes CDR1 SGHNT and CDR2 YYREEE (reference sequence).

The V gene is TRBV28, the J gene TRBJ2-7; possible D gene TRBD1, 5 bases. The CDR3 covers 13 residues. Looked up from germline, CDR1 is MDHEN and CDR2 is SYDVKM. V lost 8 bases and J 5 bases, leaving 16 bases between the germline ends. CDR3 sequence: CASGEGVEDEQYF. CDR3 DNA: TGTGCCAGCGGGGAAGGGGTAGAAGACGAGCAGTACTTC. Filled out from reference TRBV28 and TRBJ2-7, the complete variable domain reads DVKVTQSSRYLVKRTGEKVFLECVQDMDHENMFWYRQDPGLGLRLIYFSYDVKMKEKGDIPEGYSVSREKKERFSLILESASTNQTSMYLCASGEGVEDEQYFGPGTRLTVT.

This sequence joins TRBV4-1 and TRBJ2-1; maybe TRBD1 (6 bases). This CDR3 contains 16 residues. V was cut by 1 base and J by 5 bases, with 15 bases left in between. The germline gives CDR1 MGHRA, CDR2 YSYEKL. CDR3 protein: CASSQVFRGEDNEQFF. The CDR3 DNA is TGCGCCAGCAGCCAAGTCTTCAGGGGCGAGGACAATGAGCAGTTCTTC.

The rearrangement joins TRBV11-2 to TRBJ2-1; TRBD2 matches 8 bases. The germline gives CDR1 SGHAT, CDR2 FQNNGV. V dropped 5 bases and J dropped 2; count of bases not matched to a gene: 5. The CDR3 extends over 15 amino acids. The CDR3 DNA sequence: TGTGCCAGCAGCGTAAGCGGGAGAGCCTACAATGAGCAGTTCTTC. Translating it yields CASSVSGRAYNEQFF.

The V call is TRBV10-3, the J call TRBJ2-3; 11 bases align to TRBD2. This CDR3 contains 15 residues. V shed 3 bases, J shed 4 bases, and the junction held 3 bases outside the gene matches. The germline gives CDR1 ENHRY, CDR2 SYGVKD. The CDR3: CAISELAGVADTQYF. CDR3 nucleotides: TGTGCCATCAGTGAACTAGCGGGAGTGGCAGATACGCAGTATTTT.

This clone has a single count. The chain couples TRBV5-1 to TRBJ2-5; D gene ambiguous. This CDR3 is built from 14 residues. Trimming pared 1 base from V and 1 base from J, leaving 8 bases between. Per germline, CDR1 SGHRS and CDR2 YFSETQ. In DNA, the CDR3 is TGCGCCAGCAGCTTGTCCCAGGTCCAAGAGACCCAGTACTTC. This codes for CASSLSQVQETQYF.

The chain couples TRBV27 to TRBJ1-2, with 8 nucleotides matching TRBD1. The ends lost 2 bases at V and 6 bases at J; junction bases unmatched: 8. The CDR3 has 15 residues. CDR1 is MNHEY, CDR2 SMNVEV, per germline (reference sequence). The CDR3 sequence is CASSLRDRSLDGYTF. The CDR3 DNA sequence: TGTGCCAGCAGTTTACGGGACAGGAGCCTCGATGGCTACACCTTC.

The V gene is TRBV4-1, the J gene TRBJ2-7; tentative D call: TRBD1 (6 bases). The V gene's germline CDR1 is MGHRA and CDR2 YSYEKL. Trimming pared 2 bases from V and 0 bases from J, leaving 11 bases between. The CDR3 has 15 amino acids. The CDR3 DNA is TGCGCCAGCAGCCAAAGACAGGTCCCCTCCTACGAGCAGTACTTC. The encoded protein is CASSQRQVPSYEQYF.

The genes are TRBV19 and TRBJ1-1; no firm D call. Germline assignment: CDR1 LNHDA and CDR2 SQIVND (reference sequence). This CDR3 spans 12 amino acids. V was trimmed by 4 bases and J by 1 base, leaving 4 bases between them. The CDR3 DNA reads TGTGCCAGTAGTACCCGGAACACTGAAGCTTTCTTT. Amino acids: CASSTRNTEAFF.

The chain combines TRBV7-6 with TRBJ2-5, with 8 bases matching TRBD2. The V gene's germline CDR1 is SGHVS and CDR2 FNYEAQ. Losses at the gene ends were 1 base for V and 2 bases for J; bases not matched to a gene: 6. The CDR3 is 16 residues long. CDR3 protein: CASSLGAGLAQETQYF. In DNA form, the CDR3 reads TGTGCCAGCAGCTTAGGTGCCGGACTAGCTCAAGAGACCCAGTACTTC.

This clone occurred once. In nucleotides, the CDR3 is TGTGCCAGCAGTTCAGGACAGGGGTTAAGGTACGAGCAGTACTTC. This gives the protein CASSSGQGLRYEQYF. V is TRBV28 and J is TRBJ2-7; the match to TRBD1 covers 9 bases. V shed 4 bases and J 4 bases; nucleotides not matched to a gene: 8. This CDR3 has 15 residues. Germline CDR1 MDHEN, CDR2 SYDVKM.

This chain uses TRBV5-4 with TRBJ2-3; the D is unclear. Germline-derived CDR1 and CDR2 are SGHNT and YYREEE (reference sequence). Between the trimmed V and J ends, which lost 2 bases and 7 bases, there was a span of 8 bases. The CDR3 runs to 12 residues. The CDR3 sequence is CASSFPDNTQYF. Here the CDR3 DNA reads TGTGCCAGCAGCTTCCCTGACAATACGCAGTATTTT. The full variable domain, in which reference TRBV5-4 and TRBJ2-3 provide the parts outside the CDR3, is ETGVTQSPTHLIKTRGQQVTLRCSSQSGHNTVSWYQQALGQGPQFIFQYYREEENGRGNFPPRFSGLQFPNYSSELNVNALELDDSALYLCASSFPDNTQYFGPGTRLTVL.

The genes are TRBV27 and TRBJ1-2; maybe TRBD1 (5 bases). V lost 2 bases to trimming and J lost 8 bases, with 15 bases between them. The germline gives CDR1 MNHEY, CDR2 SMNVEV (reference sequence). CDR3 length: 14 amino acids. The CDR3 region has the DNA TGTGCCAGCAGTTTAAGGGCAGGGTCTTACGGCTACACCTTC. It yields the protein CASSLRAGSYGYTF.

This clone came up once. This chain joins TRBV27 and TRBJ2-7; 9 nucleotides agree with TRBD1. CDR1 and CDR2 from the germline V gene are MNHEY and SMNVEV (reference sequence). The CDR3 totals 16 residues. V was clipped by 6 bases and J by 1 base; unmatched bases: 10. The CDR3 DNA sequence: TGTGCCAGCAGCACCAACCGGGACAGGGTTTCCTACGAGCAGTACTTC. Its protein is CASSTNRDRVSYEQYF.

In its sample, this clone was seen a few times. The V gene is TRBV4-1, the J gene TRBJ2-3; TRBD2 matches at 8 bases. V was clipped by 4 bases and J by 3 bases; unmatched bases: 6. Germline CDR1 reads MGHRA; CDR2 reads YSYEKL. There are 15 residues in the CDR3. CDR3 nucleotides: TGCGCCAGCAGCCTAGAAGCGGGAGAGACAGATACGCAGTATTTT. It codes for CASSLEAGETDTQYF.

The chain uses TRBV7-6 and TRBJ2-3; D perhaps matches TRBD2 (5 bases). Trimming left V 4 bases short and J 2 bases short, with 16 bases between. In germline, CDR1 is SGHVS, CDR2 FNYEAQ. This CDR3 is built from 16 residues. The CDR3 sequence is CASSYNYPGSTDTQYF. CDR3 DNA sequence: TGTGCCAGCAGCTACAACTATCCGGGGTCCACAGATACGCAGTATTTT. The full variable domain, in which reference TRBV7-6 and TRBJ2-3 provide the parts outside the CDR3, is GAGVSQSPRYKVTKRGQDVALRCDPISGHVSLYWYRQALGQGPEFLTYFNYEAQQDKSGLPNDRFSAERPEGSISTLTIQRTEQRDSAMYRCASSYNYPGSTDTQYFGPGTRLTVL.

This clone was seen only once. The rearrangement uses TRBV4-1 and TRBJ1-2; tentatively, D is TRBD1 (6 bases). Germline lookup yields CDR1 MGHRA and CDR2 YSYEKL. The V gene lost 2 bases and the J gene lost 5 bases, with 12 bases spanning the gap. CDR3 length: 14 amino acids. CDR3 region: CASSQTGQLYGYTF. In nucleotides, the CDR3 is TGCGCCAGCAGCCAAACCGGACAGCTATATGGCTACACCTTC.

The genes are TRBV19 and TRBJ2-2, with D unclear. V dropped 6 bases and J dropped 1 base, with 9 bases sitting between them. The CDR3 has 14 residues. Germline V lookup: CDR1 LNHDA, CDR2 SQIVND (reference sequence). This CDR3 is CASRSHRNTGELFF. In DNA, the CDR3 is TGTGCCAGTAGGTCCCATAGGAACACCGGGGAGCTGTTTTTT. The full variable domain, in which reference TRBV19 and TRBJ2-2 provide the parts outside the CDR3, is DGGITQSPKYLFRKEGQNVTLSCEQNLNHDAMYWYRQDPGQGLRLIYYSQIVNDFQKGDIAEGYSVSREKKESFPLTVTSAQKNPTAFYLCASRSHRNTGELFFGEGSRLTVL.

The chain carries TRBV27 and TRBJ1-5; D is undetermined. Trimming took 3 bases from V and 4 from J, leaving 4 bases between them. This CDR3 has 12 residues. Germline CDR1 and CDR2: MNHEY and SMNVEV (reference sequence). CDR3 amino acids: CASSFLNQPQHF. Written as DNA, the CDR3 is TGTGCCAGCAGTTTCCTAAATCAGCCCCAGCATTTT.

J is TRBJ2-1 and V is TRBV6-6; 9 bases are shared with TRBD2. In germline, CDR1 is MNHNY, CDR2 SVGAGI (reference sequence). Trimming removed 7 bases from V and 4 bases from J; junction bases left unmatched: 8. This CDR3 is 15 amino acids long. CDR3 DNA sequence: TGTGCCAGCACCCCACCGGCGGGAGGGTACAATGAGCAGTTCTTC. Translating gives CASTPPAGGYNEQFF.

For the CDR3, the DNA is TGTGCCAGCAGCTCACGACAGGGAACCTACGAGCAGTACTTC. Translation gives CASSSRQGTYEQYF. V and J are TRBV7-8 and TRBJ2-7; 7 bases are a match to TRBD1. The CDR3 runs to 14 residues. Germline trimming cut 4 bases from V and 2 bases from J; bases unmatched to any gene: 5. Germline V lookup: CDR1 SGHVS, CDR2 FQNEAQ.